This is a list of T cell receptor beta chains from one sample in a study of beta chain features in type 1 diabetes. Repertoires were generated with immunoSEQ multiplex PCR, while TCRdb's copy carries only in-frame clones and drops some. The repertoire holds some 640,000 clones, with over 12% as singletons. The sequenced sample consisted of naive CD4+ T cells from blood. These receptors all come from a man aged 18 to 35 with type 1 diabetes. CDR3s include the opening cysteine and the closing phenylalanine or tryptophan. Fields, in order: V gene, J gene, clone size, D gene, CDR3 protein, CDR3 DNA. A D gene is named only where the DNA matches it firmly. Expanded clones are given a class, and other clones once, few, many or no size at all.

TRBV5-1	TRBJ2-1	few	-	CASSLSQGLYNEQFF	TGCGCCAGCAGCTTATCACAGGGACTGTACAATGAGCAGTTCTTC
TRBV14	TRBJ2-7	-	-	CASSLSGAGIDEQYF	TGTGCCAGCAGCCTCTCCGGAGCAGGGATCGACGAGCAGTACTTC
TRBV6-5	TRBJ1-1	few	-	CASSPGRTVEAFF	TGTGCCAGCAGTCCTGGGCGGACAGTTGAAGCTTTCTTT
TRBV4-2	TRBJ2-6	-	-	CASSLPPGTGANVLTF	TGTGCCAGCAGCCTCCCCCCCGGGACTGGGGCCAACGTCCTGACTTTC
TRBV5-4	TRBJ2-1	-	-	CASSPSGRSSYNEQFF	TGTGCCAGCAGTCCGAGCGGGCGAAGCTCCTACAATGAGCAGTTCTTC
TRBV7-9	TRBJ2-7	-	-	CASSEGLTGSYEQYF	TGTGCCAGCAGCGAAGGCCTTACAGGGTCCTACGAGCAGTACTTC
TRBV4-3	TRBJ1-1	-	-	CASSRDGRGRTEAFF	TGCGCCAGCAGCCGGGACGGACGCGGACGAACTGAAGCTTTCTTT
TRBV21-1	TRBJ2-3	few	-	CASTTTSGGPDTQYF	TGTGCCAGCACCACGACTAGCGGTGGGCCAGATACGCAGTATTTT
TRBV30	TRBJ2-5	-	-	CAWSGTGIVTQYF	TGTGCCTGGAGTGGCACGGGTATAGTTACCCAGTACTTC
TRBV7-9	TRBJ2-2	-	TRBD1	CASSSGTGYTGELFF	TGTGCCAGCAGCTCCGGGACAGGGTACACCGGGGAGCTGTTTTTT
TRBV6-1	TRBJ1-1	-	TRBD1	CASSDLLTGGMVF	TGTGCCAGCAGTGATCTTTTAACAGGGGGCATGGTCTTT
TRBV6-1	TRBJ2-1	few	TRBD2	CASSEYRREGQFF	TGTGCCAGCAGTGAATACAGACGGGAGGGCCAGTTCTTC
TRBV5-4	TRBJ2-7	-	TRBD1	CASSQDRALSYEQYF	TGTGCCAGCAGCCAGGACAGGGCACTCTCCTACGAGCAGTACTTC
TRBV7-2	TRBJ1-1	few	TRBD1	CASSLSPGGADTEAFF	TGTGCCAGCAGCTTATCGCCAGGGGGCGCCGACACTGAAGCTTTCTTT
TRBV18	TRBJ2-5	-	-	CASSPRGQQETQYF	TGTGCCAGCTCACCTCGGGGGCAACAAGAGACCCAGTACTTC
TRBV19	TRBJ1-5	few	-	CASSTRDGLSNQPQHF	TGTGCCAGTAGTACCCGGGACGGACTTAGCAATCAGCCCCAGCATTTT
TRBV16	TRBJ1-1	-	-	CASSQSAGAGMGATFF	TGTGCCAGCAGCCAATCGGCGGGTGCTGGGATGGGGGCTACTTTCTTT
TRBV7-2	TRBJ2-7	-	TRBD1	CASSLTRTGGYEQYF	TGTGCCAGCAGCTTAACTCGGACAGGGGGCTACGAGCAGTACTTC
TRBV9	TRBJ1-2	-	-	CASSVQRVSGGYTF	TGTGCCAGCAGCGTGCAACGGGTCTCGGGTGGCTACACCTTC
TRBV7-9	TRBJ1-6	-	-	CASSLRTPANSPLHF	TGTGCCAGCAGCCTCCGGACACCGGCTAATTCACCCCTCCACTTT
TRBV6-6	TRBJ2-3	-	-	CASSKLGGQNKDTQYF	TGTGCCAGCAGCAAGTTGGGGGGACAGAATAAAGATACGCAGTATTTT
TRBV4-3	TRBJ2-3	-	-	CASSQDQFADTQYF	TGCGCCAGCAGCCAAGATCAATTCGCAGATACGCAGTATTTT
TRBV7-2	TRBJ1-1	few	-	CASSPSGTRWRGTEAFF	TGTGCCAGCAGCCCCTCCGGGACACGGTGGCGTGGTACTGAAGCTTTCTTT
TRBV19	TRBJ2-1	few	-	CASSIMTVSYNEQFF	TGTGCCAGTAGTATAATGACTGTATCCTACAATGAGCAGTTCTTC
TRBV5-6	TRBJ2-1	-	-	CASSLRGEQFF	TGTGCCAGCAGCTTACGGGGTGAGCAGTTCTTC
TRBV6-5	TRBJ1-2	-	-	CASSFSTEHYGYTF	TGTGCCAGCAGTTTCTCGACAGAGCACTATGGCTACACCTTC
TRBV30	TRBJ2-1	-	-	CAWKREGSNEQFF	TGTGCCTGGAAGAGAGAGGGAAGCAATGAGCAGTTCTTC
TRBV5-6	TRBJ2-2	few	-	CASSLPEARVAGELFF	TGTGCCAGCAGCTTGCCCGAAGCAAGGGTCGCCGGGGAGCTGTTTTTT
TRBV5-4	TRBJ2-2	-	-	CASSKPGSAVGLFF	TGTGCCAGCAGCAAGCCGGGTTCAGCAGTGGGGCTGTTTTTT
TRBV5-6	TRBJ2-2	few	-	CASSLQSGELFF	TGTGCCAGCAGCCTCCAATCCGGGGAGCTGTTTTTT
TRBV5-1	TRBJ2-2	few	-	CASTGAFGTGELFF	TGCGCCAGCACGGGTGCGTTTGGCACCGGGGAGCTGTTTTTT
TRBV5-6	TRBJ1-2	-	-	CASSLVARAGYGYTF	TGTGCCAGCAGCTTGGTAGCCCGGGCAGGGTATGGCTACACCTTC
TRBV11-2	TRBJ2-3	few	-	CASSLDRGDTQYF	TGTGCCAGCAGCTTAGATCGGGGGGATACGCAGTATTTT
TRBV6-5	TRBJ1-2	-	-	CASTESTNYGYTF	TGTGCCAGCACGGAGAGCACTAACTATGGCTACACCTTC
TRBV6-1	TRBJ1-2	-	-	CASSEDPPRPGGYTF	TGTGCCAGCAGTGAAGACCCCCCACGACCCGGGGGCTACACCTTC
TRBV7-2	TRBJ2-3	-	-	CASSSYSGADTQYF	TGTGCCAGCAGCTCCTACTCCGGGGCGGATACGCAGTATTTT
TRBV28	TRBJ2-6	-	-	CASTTTGLLSGANVLTF	TGTGCCAGCACCACAACGGGACTCCTGAGTGGGGCCAACGTCCTGACTTTC
TRBV7-9	TRBJ2-1	few	-	CASSLPQGVVDYNEQFF	TGTGCCAGCAGCTTACCACAGGGTGTGGTAGACTACAATGAGCAGTTCTTC
TRBV9	TRBJ2-2	-	TRBD2	CASSVALAGGTGELFF	TGTGCCAGCAGCGTAGCCCTAGCGGGGGGAACCGGGGAGCTGTTTTTT
TRBV7-2	TRBJ2-4	-	-	CASSLGRGDIQYF	TGTGCCAGCAGCTTAGGCAGGGGAGACATTCAGTACTTC
TRBV29-1	TRBJ2-1	few	TRBD2	CSVEDSLAGSYNEQFF	TGCAGCGTTGAAGATTCGCTAGCGGGGTCCTACAATGAGCAGTTCTTC
TRBV29-1	TRBJ2-3	few	-	CSVGDFTDTQYF	TGCAGCGTTGGGGACTTCACAGATACGCAGTATTTT
TRBV25-1	TRBJ1-4	few	-	CASKGGSEKLFF	TGTGCCAGCAAGGGCGGATCCGAAAAACTGTTTTTT
TRBV7-9	TRBJ1-2	-	-	CASSPGPYGYTF	TGTGCCAGCAGCCCGGGCCCCTATGGCTACACCTTC
TRBV6-5	TRBJ1-1	-	-	CASSYSSYTEAFF	TGTGCCAGCAGTTACTCGTCCTACACTGAAGCTTTCTTT
TRBV15	TRBJ1-3	few	TRBD1	CATSQDRVSGNTIYF	TGTGCCACCAGCCAAGACAGGGTCTCTGGAAACACCATATATTTT
TRBV15	TRBJ2-7	few	-	CATSPPGSYEQYF	TGTGCCACCAGCCCCCCAGGATCCTACGAGCAGTACTTC